This T cell receptor (beta chain) was sequenced for a study of T cells in severe cutaneous drug reactions. Study summary: Recruitment ran 2011 to 2018 in Taiwan, Thailand and a European registry.

With regard to this clonotype: Its antigen is still unknown.

Libraries were made by iRepertoire multiplex PCR with TCR subtype-specific primers for bulk and single-cell sequencing. From the multiplex PCR reads, TCRdb lists one entry per CDR3 protein and no DNA. The sample has 8,800 or so distinct CDR3 sequences; the top ten hold around 26%. Notes on the study in general: TRBV12-4 use rose strongly in carbamazepine-induced Stevens-Johnson syndrome or toxic epidermal necrolysis, averaging about 30% in blister cells and about 4.6% in PBMC. Tolerant-control and healthy-donor PBMC lacked or rarely had the public CDR3 found in blisters.

The germline V gene encodes CDR1 DFQATT and CDR2 SNEGSKA (reference sequence). The CDR3 spans 16 residues. Sequenced patients had Stevens-Johnson syndrome or toxic epidermal necrolysis caused by carbamazepine. V and J are TRBV20-1 and TRBJ1-2. Input material: cells from a skin blister. The receptor comes from a human donor with a severe cutaneous adverse drug reaction. CDR3 residues: CSARDLGRLDRYGYTF.